Following are 22 T cell receptor beta chains from one sample sequenced in a study of CD8 T cells in Susac syndrome. A quantity of about 0.45 to 1 ug RNA underwent reverse transcription using random hexamers. From the immunoSEQ multiplex PCR reads, TCRdb called clonotypes with MiXCR, one entry per CDR3 protein. The table has approximately 200,000 distinct CDR3 sequences, approximately 94% seen once. The material sequenced was CD4+ T cells from PBMCs. The source is a human donor with multiple sclerosis.

The V gene is TRBV7-9, the J gene TRBJ1-6, with D maybe TRBD1 (6 bases). The V gene lost 4 bases and the J gene lost 5 bases, with 12 bases spanning the gap. The CDR3 length is 15 residues. Germline values: CDR1 SEHNR, CDR2 FQNEAQ (reference sequence). The CDR3 reads CASSSGTTNNSPLHF. CDR3 bases: TGTGCCAGCAGCTCGGGGACAACAAATAATTCACCCCTCCACTTT.

The CDR3 DNA is TGTGCCAGCAGTCCCGGAGAGGGAGTGGGCTACACCTTC. Translation: CASSPGEGVGYTF. The V gene is TRBV2, the J gene TRBJ1-2; D is unresolved. The V and J ends lost 5 bases and 8 bases respectively, with 15 bases between them. The CDR3 totals 13 residues. Germline V gene sequence: CDR1 SNHLY, CDR2 FYNNEI.

The V call is TRBV21-1, the J call TRBJ2-4; the D call in the table, TRBD2, was not verified against the DNA. TRBV21-1 is assigned pseudogene status. The CDR3 length is 13 residues. The CDR3 spells CAKTSGAKNIQYF. CDR3 DNA: TGTGCCAAGACTAGCGGGGCCAAAAACATTCAGTACTTC.

The count of this clonotype is one. Written as DNA, the CDR3 is TGCGCCAGCAGCCCGGACAGTCGGTCCTCCTACGAGCAGTACTTC. As protein: CASSPDSRSSYEQYF. The chain couples TRBV4-3 to TRBJ2-7; a weak D match, TRBD1 (6 bases). V gave up 4 bases and J gave up 0 bases, with 13 bases separating them. Germline assignment: CDR1 LGHNA and CDR2 YSLEER. This CDR3 region has 15 residues.

The V gene is TRBV3-1, the J gene TRBJ1-5; D ambiguous. V lost 1 base and J lost 2, with 6 bases in between. Germline V CDR1 and CDR2: LGHDT, YNNKEL (reference sequence). The CDR3 has 14 amino acids. DNA for the CDR3: TGTGCCAGCAGCCAAGGTTTCGGCAATCAGCCCCAGCATTTT. It yields the protein CASSQGFGNQPQHF.

The CDR3 protein is CSASGRLAGRDEQFF. The CDR3, as DNA: TGCAGTGCTTCGGGCCGACTAGCGGGGCGGGATGAGCAGTTCTTC. The rearrangement joins TRBV20-1 to TRBJ2-1; 11 nucleotides agree with TRBD2. Germline trimming cut 5 bases from V and 8 bases from J; bases unmatched to any gene: 11. Per germline, CDR1 DFQATT and CDR2 SNEGSKA (reference sequence). This CDR3 is 15 amino acids long.

The chain employs TRBV12-3 or TRBV12-4 and TRBJ2-1; perhaps TRBD1 as D (5 bases). Trimming left V 6 bases short and J 0 bases short, with 15 bases between. The CDR3 has 16 amino acids. CDR3 nucleotides: TGTGCCAGCAGCCCCGACAGTCTTAGCTCCTACAATGAGCAGTTCTTC. Translating gives CASSPDSLSSYNEQFF.

This sequence joins TRBV15 and TRBJ2-3; 8 nucleotides match TRBD2. CDR3 length: 17 amino acids. The germline V gene has CDR1 LNHNV and CDR2 YYDKDF (reference sequence). V gave up 0 bases and J gave up 5 bases; unmatched junction bases: 10. CDR3 sequence reads: CATSREGAGGGGDTQYF. For the CDR3, the DNA is TGTGCCACCAGCAGAGAAGGGGCGGGGGGCGGTGGAGATACGCAGTATTTT.

The V gene is TRBV7-9, the J gene TRBJ2-5; TRBD1 aligns across 11 bases. Germline-derived CDR1 and CDR2 are SEHNR and FQNEAQ (reference sequence). V shed 6 bases, J shed 5 bases, and the junction held 5 bases outside the gene matches. This CDR3 is built from 14 residues. The CDR3, as DNA: TGTGCCAGCAGGGACAGGGGGCGTGCGGAGACCCAGTACTTC. Translated: CASRDRGRAETQYF.

The chain has TRBV5-4 and TRBJ2-3, with 8 bases identical to TRBD1. This CDR3 spans 17 amino acids. CDR1 is SGHNT, CDR2 YYREEE, per germline (reference sequence). The V segment lost 6 bases and the J segment 4 bases; nucleotides outside the gene matches: 16. The CDR3 bases are TGTGCCAGCACCACCTCAGCCCGGACAGGGCCATCAGATACGCAGTATTTT. Its protein product is CASTTSARTGPSDTQYF.

The CDR3 sequence: CAWSVRRAGFIDEQYF. The CDR3 DNA sequence: TGTGCCTGGAGTGTACGAAGGGCAGGGTTTATCGACGAGCAGTACTTC. J is TRBJ2-7 and V is TRBV30; weak D call: TRBD1 (5 bases). The V gene lost 0 bases and the J gene lost 5 bases, with 20 bases spanning the gap. Germline V gives CDR1 GTSNPN, CDR2 SVGIG (reference sequence). The CDR3 is 16 amino acids.

The chain couples TRBV20-1 to TRBJ2-1; D is undetermined. The V end was cut by 1 base, the J end by 8 bases, with 18 bases between. This CDR3 spans 15 amino acids. Per germline, CDR1 DFQATT and CDR2 SNEGSKA (reference sequence). The CDR3 protein is CSARVPGPKIYEQFF. The CDR3, as DNA: TGCAGTGCTAGAGTCCCAGGACCTAAGATCTATGAGCAGTTCTTC.

The chain carries TRBV13 and TRBJ2-5, with TRBD2 matching 12 bases. Losses at the gene ends were 5 bases for V and 2 bases for J; bases not matched to a gene: 6. CDR1 is PRHDT, CDR2 FYEKMQ, per germline (reference sequence). The CDR3 is 16 residues long. For the CDR3, the DNA is TGTGCCAGCAGCCCGATTGGGACTAGCGGGCAAGAGACCCAGTACTTC. Its translation is CASSPIGTSGQETQYF.

The gene calls are TRBV2 and TRBJ1-5, with D uncertain. This CDR3 is 15 amino acids long. V lost 3 bases and J lost 3, with 12 bases in between. The germline gives CDR1 SNHLY, CDR2 FYNNEI. The DNA of the CDR3 is TGTGCCAGCAGTGATGGAGGGCCGGCCAATCAGCCCCAGCATTTT. Protein product: CASSDGGPANQPQHF. Drawing the rest from reference TRBV2 and TRBJ1-5, the complete variable domain is EPEVTQTPSHQVTQMGQEVILRCVPISNHLYFYWYRQILGQKVEFLVSFYNNEISEKSEIFDDQFSVERPDGSNFTLKIRSTKLEDSAMYFCASSDGGPANQPQHFGDGTRLSIL.

The chain combines TRBV29-1 with TRBJ2-2; D may correspond to TRBD1 or TRBD2 (5 bases each). The CDR3 sequence is 15 residues long. V dropped 7 bases and J dropped 3 bases, with 18 bases sitting between them. Per the germline V gene, CDR1 is SQVTM and CDR2 is ANQGSEA. The chain's CDR3 is CSARGLRGYTGELFF. The DNA of the CDR3 is TGCAGCGCCCGAGGGCTTAGGGGTTACACCGGGGAGCTGTTTTTT.

The chain is built from TRBV5-1 and TRBJ1-1; D not certain. Trimming left V 1 base short and J 0 bases short, with 16 bases between. Germline CDR1 is SGHRS and CDR2 is YFSETQ. The CDR3 is 17 residues long. The CDR3: CASSLYGVGRMNTEAFF. The CDR3 DNA follows: TGCGCCAGCAGCTTGTACGGAGTGGGCAGAATGAACACTGAAGCTTTCTTT.

J is TRBJ2-1 and V is TRBV3-1; D unresolved. Germline CDR1 is LGHDT and CDR2 is YNNKEL (reference sequence). This CDR3 is 16 amino acids long. Trimming cost V 0 bases and J 0 bases, with 9 bases left between them. The CDR3 region is CASSQDLESSYNEQFF. The CDR3 DNA sequence: TGTGCCAGCAGCCAAGATCTGGAGAGCTCCTACAATGAGCAGTTCTTC.

The J gene is TRBJ2-3, the V gene TRBV14; D ambiguous. Trimming took off 2 bases at V and 6 bases at J, with 6 bases between the two ends. CDR1 and CDR2 from the germline V gene are SGHDN and FVKESK. The CDR3 is 12 amino acids. CDR3 in amino acids: CASSQTGDTQYF. Here the CDR3 DNA reads TGTGCCAGCAGCCAAACTGGGGATACGCAGTATTTT.

V usage is TRBV15 and J usage is TRBJ2-6, with D perhaps TRBD2 (5 bases). Looked up from germline, CDR1 is LNHNV and CDR2 is YYDKDF (reference sequence). V lost 5 bases and J 0 bases, leaving 8 bases between the germline ends. CDR3 length: 15 residues. CDR3 residues: CATSRRDSGANVLTF. The CDR3 DNA is TGTGCCACCAGCCGCCGGGACTCTGGGGCCAACGTCCTGACTTTC.

This chain connects TRBV30 to TRBJ2-2; D unclear. Trimming pared 2 bases from V and 5 bases from J, leaving 18 bases between. CDR1 is GTSNPN and CDR2 is SVGIG in the germline V gene (reference sequence). The CDR3 covers 16 residues. The CDR3 DNA follows: TGTGCCTGGAGTTCCCCTCGGGCCTTTACGACCGGGGAGCTGTTTTTT. The encoded protein is CAWSSPRAFTTGELFF.

V gene TRBV7-3 combines with J gene TRBJ1-5; D unclear. Germline assignment: CDR1 SGHTA and CDR2 FQGTGA. Between the trimmed V and J ends, which lost 5 bases and 0 bases, there was a span of 8 bases. CDR3 length: 14 amino acids. CDR3 in amino acids: CASSHVNSNQPQHF. In nucleotides, the CDR3 is TGTGCCAGCAGCCATGTTAATAGCAATCAGCCCCAGCATTTT.

The gene calls are TRBV9 and TRBJ2-2, with D perhaps TRBD2 (5 bases). Germline values: CDR1 SGDLS, CDR2 YYNGEE. V gave up 3 bases and J gave up 1 base, with 7 bases separating them. The CDR3 spans 14 residues. The CDR3 loop reads CASSADWNTGELFF. The CDR3 coding sequence is TGTGCCAGCAGCGCGGACTGGAACACCGGGGAGCTGTTTTTT.